The table lists the clone carrying this TCR beta chain with a few counts. The data originate from a study of technical replicates of blood from four donors. CDR3 length: 18 residues. Germline loops: CDR1 SEHNR, CDR2 FQNEAQ (reference sequence). The ends were cut back, 4 bases at V and 0 bases at J, with 19 bases in the middle. TCRdb's copy holds only in-frame clones and misses some; the assay was immunoSEQ multiplex PCR. The sample lists fewer than 85,000 clones, 90% occurring once. The gene calls are TRBV7-9 and TRBJ1-3; a weak D match, TRBD1 (5 bases). This clonotype was sampled from a human donor in good health. Some clones in this sample may be carry-over from other donors' samples. The specimen was PBMCs. CDR3 protein: CASSYLGGAKSSGNTIYF. The DNA of the CDR3 is TGTGCCAGCAGCTACCTGGGAGGGGCGAAGAGCTCTGGAAACACCATATATTTT.